This TCR beta chain is drawn from a study of T cell changes during pregnancy in multiple sclerosis. Sequencing used immunoSEQ multiplex PCR; TCRdb keeps in-frame clones, though not all of them. This sample yields over 45,000 clones, of which around 90% are seen a single time; around 1.2% belongs to the top ten. The ends were cut back, 2 bases at V and 0 bases at J, with 17 bases in the middle. This CDR3 is 17 amino acids long. Germline assignment: CDR1 SQVTM and CDR2 ANQGSEA. The chain recombines TRBV29-1 with TRBJ2-1; D call uncertain. Sequenced material: CD4+ T cells from peripheral blood mononuclear cells, taken in the second trimester of pregnancy. The TCR sequence derives from a female donor with multiple sclerosis, enrolled in a pregnancy study. CDR3 amino acids: CSVEFRLEIFSYNEQFF. The CDR3 DNA reads as TGCAGCGTTGAATTCAGGCTCGAAATTTTCTCCTACAATGAGCAGTTCTTC.